A single sample gave rise to the 27 T cell receptor beta chains below, sequenced in a study of cytomegalovirus exposure and HLA in healthy donors. PCR employed 60 Vbeta and 13 Jbeta primers. Clones were read by immunoSEQ multiplex PCR, and TCRdb kept only the in-frame ones, dropping some. This table holds roughly 290,000 clones, roughly 80% found once. The sample taken for sequencing was PBMCs. The receptors originated from a girl aged 2-10 years in good health and CMV-seronegative.

Remarks on this clone: Other DNA sequences in this specimen translate into the identical CDR3. V gene TRBV20-1 combines with J gene TRBJ2-7, with unresolved D. This CDR3 comprises 10 residues. With 6 bases removed from V and 5 bases from J, the gap between germline ends came to 8 bases. The V gene's germline CDR1 is DFQATT and CDR2 SNEGSKA (reference sequence). Here the CDR3 DNA reads TGCAGTGCCGCCCGCGACGAGCAGTACTTC. Translating gives CSAARDEQYF.

V and J are TRBV9 and TRBJ1-4; TRBD1 might be the D (6 bases). With 3 bases removed from V and 2 bases from J, the gap between germline ends came to 8 bases. The CDR3 totals 14 residues. Germline V CDR1 and CDR2: SGDLS, YYNGEE. The CDR3 nucleotides read TGTGCCAGCAGCGGGGGGCCTACTAATGAAAAACTGTTTTTT. This translates into CASSGGPTNEKLFF.

This clone has a handful of counts. The chain recombines TRBV6-1 with TRBJ2-1, with a possible D match to TRBD1 (6 bases). Between the trimmed V and J ends, which lost 5 bases and 9 bases, there was a span of 17 bases. This CDR3 has 14 amino acids. Germline values: CDR1 MNHNS, CDR2 SASEGT. CDR3 sequence reads: CASSRSGANSEQFF. Written as DNA, the CDR3 is TGTGCCAGCAGTCGGTCAGGGGCAAACAGTGAGCAGTTCTTC.

The chain uses TRBV28 and TRBJ2-7; 10 bases are shared with TRBD2. CDR3 length: 14 residues. J lost 2 bases, V lost 6 bases, and 4 bases had no gene match. Germline V gene lookup returns CDR1 MDHEN and CDR2 SYDVKM. The CDR3 is CASRELAGAYEQYF. CDR3 nucleotide sequence: TGTGCCAGCAGGGAGCTAGCGGGAGCCTACGAGCAGTACTTC.

The V gene is TRBV5-1, the J gene TRBJ2-5, with 14 positions matching TRBD2. The J call may be incorrect, as the DNA end agrees better with TRBJ2-7. The germline gives CDR1 SGHRS, CDR2 YFSETQ. The CDR3 is made up of 17 amino acids. In nucleotides, the CDR3 is TGCGCCAGCAGCTTAGCCGGGACTAGCGGGAGCACCTACGAGCAGTACTTC. Its translation is CASSLAGTSGSTYEQYF.

The J gene is TRBJ2-1, the V gene TRBV7-6; the D gene is possibly TRBD2 (7 bases). CDR3 length equals 14 residues. The germline gives CDR1 SGHVS, CDR2 FNYEAQ. V was clipped by 2 bases and J by 11 bases, with 16 bases between them. CDR3 amino acids: CASSLRGEGDKQFF. CDR3 DNA: TGTGCCAGCAGCTTACGGGGGGAGGGGGATAAGCAGTTCTTC. Full variable domain (outside the CDR3, taken from reference TRBV7-6 and TRBJ2-1): GAGVSQSPRYKVTKRGQDVALRCDPISGHVSLYWYRQALGQGPEFLTYFNYEAQQDKSGLPNDRFSAERPEGSISTLTIQRTEQRDSAMYRCASSLRGEGDKQFFGPGTRLTVL.

This chain links TRBV4-2 with TRBJ1-5, with 9 bases that match TRBD1. Germline values: CDR1 LGHNA, CDR2 YNFKEQ. The trim removed 1 base at V and 7 bases at J, leaving 5 bases unmatched. The CDR3 has 15 residues. CDR3: CASSQGDRVYQPQHF. The CDR3 DNA reads as TGTGCCAGCAGCCAAGGGGACAGGGTCTACCAGCCCCAGCATTTT.

V is TRBV27 and J is TRBJ2-7, with 10 bases matching TRBD1. Per germline, CDR1 MNHEY and CDR2 SMNVEV (reference sequence). J was trimmed by 3 bases and V by 9 bases; bases with no gene match: 5. This CDR3 has 13 amino acids. This chain's CDR3 is CASFGQGGYEQYF. CDR3 nucleotides: TGTGCCAGTTTCGGACAGGGGGGCTACGAGCAGTACTTC.

This clone was seen just once. CDR3 bases: TGTGCCAGCAGCGGAACAGGGGGAGATGGGGAAAAACTGTTTTTT. It specifies CASSGTGGDGEKLFF. The V gene is TRBV5-4, the J gene TRBJ1-4; TRBD1 agrees at 8 bases. CDR1 and CDR2 from the germline V gene are SGHNT and YYREEE (reference sequence). Trimming removed 4 bases from V and 8 bases from J; junction bases left unmatched: 10. The CDR3 extends over 15 amino acids.

This chain connects TRBV27 to TRBJ2-5; no clear D gene. The V and J ends lost 3 bases and 2 bases respectively, with 7 bases between them. Per the germline V gene, CDR1 is MNHEY and CDR2 is SMNVEV (reference sequence). The CDR3 runs to 13 residues. The CDR3 reads CASSFVGQETQYF. Written as DNA, the CDR3 is TGTGCCAGCAGTTTCGTCGGGCAAGAGACCCAGTACTTC.

The chain couples TRBV5-1 to TRBJ2-7; 12 nucleotides agree with TRBD2. With V trimmed by 0 bases and J by 0 bases, 4 bases remained unmatched. The CDR3 spans 17 residues. CDR1 SGHRS and CDR2 YFSETQ come from the germline V gene. This chain's CDR3 is CASSLGLAGVNSYEQYF. As DNA, the CDR3 is TGCGCCAGCAGCTTGGGACTAGCGGGGGTAAACTCCTACGAGCAGTACTTC.

The chain has TRBV5-8 and TRBJ1-4; D perhaps matches TRBD1 (6 bases). The CDR3 is made up of 14 amino acids. CDR1 and CDR2 from the germline V gene are SGHTS and YDEGEE. Trimming took off 2 bases at V and 7 bases at J, with 12 bases between the two ends. CDR3 coding DNA: TGTGCCAGCAGCTTCCCGGGGGGCTTTGAAAAACTGTTTTTT. This gives the protein CASSFPGGFEKLFF. Complete variable domain (other parts from reference TRBV5-8 and TRBJ1-4): EAGVTQSPTHLIKTRGQQATLRCSPISGHTSVYWYQQALGLGLQFLLWYDEGEERNRGNFPPRFSGRQFPNYSSELNVNALELEDSALYLCASSFPGGFEKLFFGSGTQLSVL.

The genes are TRBV9 and TRBJ2-3, with 8 positions matching TRBD1. This CDR3 region has 16 residues. V lost 3 bases, J lost 1 base, and 7 bases stayed unmatched. CDR1 is SGDLS and CDR2 is YYNGEE in the germline V gene. The CDR3 spells CASSARTGRGTDTQYF. CDR3 nucleotides: TGTGCCAGCAGCGCGAGGACAGGGCGGGGCACAGATACGCAGTATTTT.

V and J are TRBV13 and TRBJ2-7; 9 bases fit TRBD1. The ends lost 0 bases at V and 1 base at J; junction bases unmatched: 7. The CDR3 is made up of 17 amino acids. Germline lookup yields CDR1 PRHDT and CDR2 FYEKMQ (reference sequence). For the CDR3, the DNA is TGTGCCAGCAGCTTAGGTGGTCCACAGGGGGCATCCTACGAGCAGTACTTC. Translated, it gives CASSLGGPQGASYEQYF.

The chain joins TRBV27 to TRBJ2-1, with 9 bases identical to TRBD2. The CDR3 length is 16 residues. CDR1 MNHEY and CDR2 SMNVEV come from the germline V gene (reference sequence). J gave up 3 bases and V 1 base, and 4 bases lay outside the gene matches. The CDR3 loop is CASSLWAGGIYNEQFF. The CDR3 DNA follows: TGTGCCAGCAGTTTATGGGCGGGGGGGATCTACAATGAGCAGTTCTTC.

The V call is TRBV6-5, the J call TRBJ2-2; D is unclear. The CDR3 is 13 amino acids. V shed 5 bases and J shed 8 bases, with 12 bases lying between them. Looked up from germline, CDR1 is MNHEY and CDR2 is SVGAGI. CDR3 nucleotide sequence: TGTGCCAGCAGTGAATTTACGGAGGGGGAGCTGTTTTTT. It codes for CASSEFTEGELFF.

CDR3: CASSAGTSGNNEQFF. The CDR3 DNA is TGTGCCAGCAGCGCCGGGACTAGCGGGAACAATGAGCAGTTCTTC. This chain links TRBV28 with TRBJ2-1, with TRBD2 identical over 13 bases. The germline gives CDR1 MDHEN, CDR2 SYDVKM. The CDR3 extends over 15 amino acids. With V trimmed by 6 bases and J by 5 bases, 4 bases remained unmatched.

The DNA for the CDR3 is TGTGCCAGCTGGCACCCCATATTGAACACCGGGGAGCTGTTTTTT. This gives the protein CASWHPILNTGELFF. This chain connects TRBV2 to TRBJ2-2; unclear D gene. The germline V gene encodes CDR1 SNHLY and CDR2 FYNNEI. There are 15 residues in the CDR3. Trimming cost V 8 bases and J 1 base, with 14 bases left between them.

The V and J genes are TRBV5-8 and TRBJ2-4; 10 bases align to TRBD2. CDR3 length: 17 amino acids. Germline V lookup: CDR1 SGHTS, CDR2 YDEGEE. Trimming at V came to 4 bases and at J to 0 bases, leaving 7 bases not matched to a gene. The CDR3 region is CASSPPSGGIAKNIQYF. As DNA, the CDR3 is TGTGCCAGCAGCCCCCCTAGCGGGGGAATAGCCAAAAACATTCAGTACTTC.

This clone was detected only a few times. J is TRBJ2-7 and V is TRBV25-1; D may be TRBD1 (6 bases). CDR3 size: 15 residues. CDR1 is MGHDK and CDR2 is SYGVNS in the germline V gene. Trimming took 4 bases from V and 0 from J, leaving 13 bases between them. The CDR3 spells CASSGQGPLSYEQYF. The CDR3 bases are TGTGCCAGCAGTGGCCAGGGGCCCCTCTCCTACGAGCAGTACTTC.

The chain uses TRBV5-1 and TRBJ2-3, with D perhaps matching TRBD2 (6 bases). The CDR3 runs to 15 residues. V lost 2 bases and J lost 0, with 10 bases in between. Germline V CDR1 and CDR2: SGHRS, YFSETQ. This CDR3 reads CASSLTGVSTDTQYF. The DNA of the CDR3 is TGCGCCAGCAGCTTAACGGGAGTTAGCACAGATACGCAGTATTTT.

V and J are TRBV4-2 and TRBJ2-1, with 11 bases aligning to TRBD2. CDR3 length: 23 amino acids. Trimming took 1 base from V and 6 from J; bases not matched to a gene: 26. The germline gives CDR1 LGHNA, CDR2 YNFKEQ. CDR3 sequence reads: CASSQVGTSGAERGSWRGNEQFF. DNA of the CDR3: TGTGCCAGCAGCCAAGTAGGGACTAGCGGCGCGGAACGGGGAAGTTGGCGAGGCAATGAGCAGTTCTTC.

The V gene is TRBV27, the J gene TRBJ2-1; the match to TRBD2 covers 9 bases. Losses at the gene ends were 5 bases for V and 7 bases for J; bases not matched to a gene: 9. This CDR3 contains 15 residues. The germline V gene encodes CDR1 MNHEY and CDR2 SMNVEV (reference sequence). The CDR3 is CASSPRTSVGNEQFF. In nucleotides, the CDR3 is TGTGCCAGCAGTCCCCGGACTAGCGTGGGGAATGAGCAGTTCTTC.

This clone was detected only a few times. V is TRBV7-6 and J is TRBJ2-5, with D possibly matching TRBD1 (8 bases). The end of the DNA fits TRBJ2-7 better, so the J call may be wrong. The CDR3 spans 15 residues. Germline V gene lookup returns CDR1 SGHVS and CDR2 FNYEAQ. The CDR3 region is CASSLDRGGNYEQYF. CDR3 in DNA: TGTGCCAGCAGCTTAGACAGGGGGGGTAACTACGAGCAGTACTTC.

As to this clone: The sample holds other DNA sequences that translate to the same CDR3. CDR3 coding DNA: TGCGCCAGCAGTTCCGGGACAGAAGAGACCCAGTACTTC. Translated, it gives CASSSGTEETQYF. The V gene is TRBV5-1, the J gene TRBJ2-5, with 7 bases aligning to TRBD1. With 5 bases clipped from V and 3 bases from J, the junction kept 4 bases outside the gene matches. The CDR3 consists of 13 residues. The germline gives CDR1 SGHRS, CDR2 YFSETQ.

The CDR3 DNA reads as TGTGCCAGCGCCGCGTACGGCTACACCTTC. Translation gives CASAAYGYTF. This chain joins TRBV5-8 and TRBJ1-2, with D unclear. The V end was cut by 7 bases, the J end by 8 bases, with 9 bases between. CDR1 and CDR2 from the germline V gene are SGHTS and YDEGEE. The CDR3 length is 10 residues.

For this clone: The junction does not match germline at one end; this may be a read error. V and J are TRBV7-2 and TRBJ2-7; 8 positions match TRBD1. Looked up from germline, CDR1 is SGHTA and CDR2 is FQGNSA. This CDR3 is built from 14 residues. The CDR3 loop is CASSLPGQVFHGTF. CDR3 in DNA: TGTGCCAGCAGCTTACCGGGACAGGTCTTTCACGGGACCTTC.